This is a list of T cell receptor beta chains from one sample in a study of blood T cell repertoires in COVID-19. The protocol was immunoSEQ multiplex PCR, while the TCRdb copy is restricted to in-frame clones and leaves out a portion. The sample has about 200,000 clones, about 90% seen once. Specimen: PBMCs or T cells enriched from blood (not recorded which). The receptor set was obtained from a young woman who had recovered from COVID-19. The CDR3 runs from the conserved cysteine through the conserved F or W. D genes are given only for firm matches. Only some rows state a clone size, as once, few, many or a class for expanded clones.

TRBJ1-5,TRBD1,-,TRBV18,CASSPKTGTHQPQHF,TGTGCCAGCTCACCTAAGACAGGGACTCATCAGCCCCAGCATTTT
TRBJ2-7,-,-,TRBV28,CASSLYLSEQYF,TGTGCCAGCAGTTTATATCTTAGCGAGCAGTACTTC
TRBJ2-7,-,once,TRBV10-3,CAISEEESYEQYF,TGTGCCATCAGTGAGGAGGAGTCGTACGAGCAGTACTTC
TRBJ2-2,-,-,TRBV3-1/TRBV3-2,CASSHLSGELFF,TGTGCCAGCAGCCACCTTTCCGGGGAGCTGTTTTTT
TRBJ2-2,TRBD2,-,TRBV7-6,CASSLSSWGGSAGELFF,TGTGCCAGCAGCTTATCCTCGTGGGGGGGATCCGCCGGGGAGCTGTTTTTT
TRBJ2-3,TRBD2,-,TRBV2,CASRKSGGGTDTQYF,TGTGCCAGCAGGAAGAGCGGGGGTGGCACAGATACGCAGTATTTT
TRBJ1-2,TRBD1,-,TRBV4-1,CASSLPPGQGSYGYTF,TGCGCCAGCAGCCTACCACCTGGACAGGGAAGCTATGGCTACACCTTC
TRBJ1-2,-,-,TRBV3-1/TRBV3-2,CASSQDTREGYGYTF,TGTGCCAGCAGCCAAGACACCCGGGAGGGCTATGGCTACACCTTC
TRBJ2-1,-,-,TRBV29-1,CSVRAGLLTNEKQFF,TGCAGCGTCCGGGCGGGACTCCTTACTAATGAGAAGCAGTTCTTC
TRBJ1-6,-,-,TRBV6-5,CASAGDLSPLHF,TGTGCCAGCGCTGGGGACTTGTCACCCCTCCACTTT
TRBJ1-4,-,-,TRBV3-1/TRBV3-2,CASSLSSVGANEKLFF,TGTGCCAGCAGCCTTAGCTCGGTCGGGGCTAATGAAAAACTGTTTTTT
TRBJ1-2,TRBD1,-,TRBV7-9,CASSHTGAYGYTF,TGTGCCAGCAGCCACACAGGGGCCTATGGCTACACCTTC
TRBJ1-4,-,few,TRBV7-2,CASSLIGAANEKLFF,TGTGCCAGCAGCCTCATTGGGGCGGCAAATGAAAAACTGTTTTTT
TRBJ2-5,-,once,TRBV11-3,CASSLGSPWGGEETQYF,TGTGCCAGCAGCTTAGGATCCCCTTGGGGCGGGGAAGAGACCCAGTACTTC
TRBJ1-6,-,-,TRBV2,CASRSESSYNSPLHF,TGTGCCAGCAGGAGTGAGAGCTCCTATAATTCACCCCTCCACTTT
TRBJ2-1,-,-,TRBV6-2/TRBV6-3,CASSYSMVWSSYNEQFF,TGTGCCAGCAGTTACTCGATGGTATGGAGCTCCTACAATGAGCAGTTCTTC
TRBJ2-5,TRBD2,-,TRBV18,CASSSGLAGMQTQYF,TGTGCCAGCTCATCCGGACTAGCGGGGATGCAGACCCAGTACTTC
TRBJ1-6,TRBD1,-,TRBV13,CASSYGQGRDSPLHF,TGTGCCAGCAGCTACGGACAGGGGAGGGATTCACCCCTCCACTTT
TRBJ1-2,-,-,TRBV5-5,CASSLYPKEGYTF,TGTGCCAGCAGCTTGTACCCCAAAGAGGGCTACACCTTC
TRBJ2-1,TRBD1,-,TRBV2,CASLGQEPYNEQFF,TGTGCCAGCCTGGGACAGGAGCCCTACAATGAGCAGTTCTTC
TRBJ2-7,TRBD2,-,TRBV10-2,CASSVLAGVAYEQYF,TGCGCCAGCAGTGTCCTAGCGGGGGTAGCCTACGAGCAGTACTTC
TRBJ2-1,TRBD1,-,TRBV29-1,CSVATGAINEQFF,TGCAGCGTCGCGACAGGGGCCATCAATGAGCAGTTCTTC
TRBJ1-2,-,-,TRBV27,CASSPDRGWERNYGYTF,TGTGCCAGCAGTCCCGATCGGGGTTGGGAGAGGAACTATGGCTACACCTTC
TRBJ2-1,TRBD1,-,TRBV19,CASRAGQGAYNEQFF,TGTGCCAGTAGGGCGGGACAGGGGGCCTACAATGAGCAGTTCTTC
TRBJ1-2,TRBD1,-,TRBV28,CASSSLGQASYGYTF,TGTGCCAGCAGTTCATTAGGACAGGCCTCATATGGCTACACCTTC
TRBJ2-6,TRBD1,-,TRBV7-9,CASSSGQGLLTF,TGTGCCAGCAGCTCGGGACAGGGTCTCCTGACTTTC
TRBJ2-1,-,-,TRBV2,CASGWTDQFF,TGTGCCAGCGGATGGACAGATCAGTTCTTC
TRBJ2-4,TRBD1,-,TRBV7-9,CASSLGQGGVWAKNIQYF,TGTGCCAGCAGCCTGGGACAGGGGGGCGTCTGGGCCAAAAACATTCAGTACTTC
TRBJ2-7,-,once,TRBV19,CASSYQSSYEQYF,TGTGCCAGTAGTTACCAGTCCTCCTACGAGCAGTACTTC
TRBJ2-5,TRBD1,-,TRBV18,CASSQDRTGETQYF,TGTGCCAGCTCACAGGACAGGACGGGAGAGACCCAGTACTTC
TRBJ1-6,TRBD1,-,TRBV7-9,CASRLDRENSPLHF,TGTGCCAGCAGGTTGGACAGGGAAAATTCACCCCTCCACTTT
TRBJ1-2,-,once,TRBV3-1/TRBV3-2,CASSQGSARKGGYTF,TGTGCCAGCAGCCAAGGGTCTGCGCGGAAAGGAGGCTACACCTTC
TRBJ2-1,-,-,TRBV18,CASSPRPGDLYNEQFF,TGTGCCAGCTCACCACGCCCGGGGGATTTATACAATGAGCAGTTCTTC
TRBJ1-2,-,-,TRBV12-3/TRBV12-4,CASSSFYGYTF,TGTGCCAGCAGCTCCTTTTATGGCTACACCTTC
TRBJ1-4,TRBD1,-,TRBV19,CASKTTGQLNEKLFF,TGTGCCAGTAAGACAACGGGACAGTTAAATGAAAAACTGTTTTTT
TRBJ2-5,-,-,TRBV6-6,CASSRLGHPTQETQYF,TGTGCCAGCAGTCGACTGGGACACCCAACCCAAGAGACCCAGTACTTC
TRBJ1-2,-,-,TRBV12-3/TRBV12-4,CASSSTQAHGYTF,TGTGCCAGCAGTTCCACACAGGCCCATGGCTACACCTTC
TRBJ1-1,TRBD1,-,TRBV30,CAWSVMTGTATEAFF,TGTGCCTGGAGTGTTATGACAGGGACCGCCACTGAAGCTTTCTTT
TRBJ2-2,TRBD2,-,TRBV19,CASSPHGLAGNTGELFF,TGTGCCAGTAGTCCCCATGGACTAGCGGGGAACACCGGGGAGCTGTTTTTT
TRBJ1-5,TRBD1,-,TRBV7-2,CASSSYRQGNQPQHF,TGTGCCAGCAGCTCGTACAGACAGGGGAATCAGCCCCAGCATTTT
TRBJ2-3,TRBD2,-,TRBV2,CASRGLAGGPEETDTQYF,TGTGCCAGCAGGGGACTAGCGGGGGGGCCCGAAGAAACAGATACGCAGTATTTT
TRBJ1-6,-,-,TRBV5-6,CASSLQGLRNSPLHF,TGTGCCAGCAGCTTGCAGGGTTTGAGGAATTCACCCCTCCACTTT
TRBJ1-1,TRBD1,-,TRBV6-4,CASKPEQGARNTEAFF,TGTGCCAGCAAGCCAGAACAGGGGGCGAGGAACACTGAAGCTTTCTTT
TRBJ2-3,TRBD1,-,TRBV24-1,CATRPRTGGADTQYF,TGTGCCACCAGACCAAGGACAGGGGGCGCAGATACGCAGTATTTT
TRBJ2-1,TRBD2,-,TRBV9,CASSVAISGGAYEQFF,TGTGCCAGCAGCGTAGCTATCAGCGGGGGGGCTTATGAGCAGTTCTTC
TRBJ1-5,-,-,TRBV27,CASGPGGGRPDQPQHF,TGTGCCAGCGGACCTGGGGGGGGGCGTCCGGATCAGCCCCAGCATTTT
TRBJ1-1,-,-,TRBV18,CASSPPGTGFAEAFF,TGTGCCAGCTCACCACCGGGTACAGGTTTCGCTGAAGCTTTCTTT
TRBJ1-2,TRBD1,-,TRBV5-1,CASSGGGTGHEGYTF,TGCGCCAGCAGCGGTGGGGGGACAGGGCACGAAGGCTACACCTTC
TRBJ2-3,-,-,TRBV5-6,CASSLDGRRTDTQYF,TGTGCCAGCAGCTTGGATGGGAGGCGCACAGATACGCAGTATTTT
TRBJ1-1,TRBD1,once,TRBV5-6,CASSSQLSGQGSEAFF,TGTGCCAGCAGCTCGCAACTCTCTGGACAGGGCTCTGAAGCTTTCTTT
TRBJ2-5,-,-,TRBV27,CASSLAGRQETQYF,TGTGCCAGCAGTTTAGCGGGGCGCCAAGAGACCCAGTACTTC
TRBJ2-1,-,-,TRBV28,CASSFRGLNNEQFF,TGTGCCAGCAGTTTTAGGGGACTGAACAATGAGCAGTTCTTC
TRBJ2-7,-,-,TRBV7-9,CASSSTRRRGTDLYEQYF,TGTGCCAGCAGCTCAACCCGTCGGAGGGGGACAGACCTATACGAGCAGTACTTC
TRBJ2-1,TRBD2,-,TRBV3-1/TRBV3-2,CASSQSRTSGGIRDEQFF,TGTGCCAGCAGCCAGTCTCGGACTAGCGGGGGGATTAGGGATGAGCAGTTCTTC